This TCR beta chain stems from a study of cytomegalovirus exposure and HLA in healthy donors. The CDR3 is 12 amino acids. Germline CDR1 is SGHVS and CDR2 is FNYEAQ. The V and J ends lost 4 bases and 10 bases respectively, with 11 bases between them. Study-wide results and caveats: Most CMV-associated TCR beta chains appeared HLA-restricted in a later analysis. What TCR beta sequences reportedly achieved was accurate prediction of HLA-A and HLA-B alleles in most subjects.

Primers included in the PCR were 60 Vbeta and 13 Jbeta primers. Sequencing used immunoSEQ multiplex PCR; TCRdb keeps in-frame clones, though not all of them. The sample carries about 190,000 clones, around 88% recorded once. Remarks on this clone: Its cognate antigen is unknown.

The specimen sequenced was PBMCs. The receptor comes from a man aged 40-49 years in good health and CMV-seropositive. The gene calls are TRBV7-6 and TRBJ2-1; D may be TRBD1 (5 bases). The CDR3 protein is CASSWRDSEQFF. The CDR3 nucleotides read TGTGCCAGCAGCTGGCGTGACAGCGAGCAGTTCTTC.